The present T cell receptor beta chain was sequenced within a study of T-cell memory formation after mild COVID-19 (TCRdb year 2021). General notes on the study: TCR sequence clusters from the two donors were largely donor specific. Longitudinal TCRalpha and TCRbeta repertoire sequencing tracked T-cell clones expanding and contracting after mild COVID-19 in a couple of donors. Two young, previously healthy adult volunteers, one female and one male, were included in the cohort.

The CDR3 spans 18 residues, from the cysteine through the phenylalanine. The CDR3 DNA has 54 bases and is translated from base 1. Ficoll-Paque density gradient centrifugation was the method used to isolate PBMCs. The data were produced on an Illumina NovaSeq 6000. cDNA libraries for TCRalpha and TCRbeta were prepared by 5'RACE using constant-segment primers, with sample barcodes and unique molecular identifiers added. RNA was extracted from every sample with Trizol reagent. The libraries were amplified in two PCR steps, and the second step added a second sample barcode and Illumina TruSeq adapters. Sequencing of the libraries was done on an Illumina NovaSeq, producing 2 x 150 bp paired-end reads. Processing in the source paper ran as follows. Demultiplexing of reads and collapsing into UMI-guided consensus sequences were performed with migec v1.2.7. With mixcr v2.1.11, UMI consensuses were aligned to TRA and TRB V and J templates and assembled into clonotypes. A clonotype was counted as expanded or contracted only when both edgeR and NoisET called the clonotype significant, with the noise models trained on biological replicates. For edgeR calls, a false discovery rate-adjusted p below 0.01 and a log2 fold-change threshold of 1 were applied. PCA with hierarchical clustering of max-normalized trajectories of the 1000 most abundant clonotypes was used as exploratory dynamics analysis. The CD4 or CD8 phenotype of responding clones was assigned using the separately sequenced CD4+ and CD8+ repertoires. Using fastp trimming at Q25 and MiXCR clonotype assembly, TCRdb reanalyzed the public sequencing data and kept in-frame beta chains. Rows with one shared CDR3 protein collapse into an entry with the most common genes and DNA. The authors' filters were not applied to this entry. The sample includes about 350,000 distinct CDR3 sequences, with roughly 13% observed a single time. The biggest ten clones account for about a fifth of the sample.

Remarks on this clonotype: Its recognized antigen is unknown. No clone much larger than this one lies a single base away; base qualities are absent.

Results the study describes overall, beyond this receptor: Contracting CD4+ clones turned up mainly in the CM and EM memory subsets, whereas EMRA was where CD8+ clones were enriched. The second-wave clones that peaked on day 37 were not confirmed to be SARS-CoV-2 specific. Clones contracting from day 15 to 85 had balanced CD4/CD8 phenotypes, while a second wave expanding from day 15 to 37 was biased towards CD4+. The study covered only a couple of mild cases, and larger cohorts including severe cases with pre-infection samples were considered necessary. The detection of some responding clones in pre-infection memory suggests that pre-existing cross-reactive memory T cells joined the SARS-CoV-2 response.

The sequenced sample was PBMCs or a T cell subset sorted from them (not recorded which). The rearrangement combines TRBV21-1 with TRBJ2-1. TRBV21-1 is reported as a pseudogene. The TCR sequence derives from a man in his late teens or twenties who had mild COVID-19 (a few samples of this study predate the infection). The sample titles of this study are shuffled in the database, so cell type and time point are left out; the donor was told from shared clones. The CDR3 loop reads CASSPHRHQGRSYNEQFF. The nucleotides read TGTGCCAGCAGCCCCCACCGACATCAGGGACGCTCCTACAATGAGCAGTTCTTC.